Following are 20 T cell receptor beta chains from one sample sequenced in a study of blood T cell repertoires in COVID-19. Measured with immunoSEQ multiplex PCR; TCRdb has only the in-frame clones, and not every one. The sample lists more than 95,000 clones, 70% to 80% occurring once. Sequences were obtained from peripheral blood. The receptors come from a man between 65 and 79 years old with acute or convalescent COVID-19.

This clone was counted once. This sequence joins TRBV12-5 and TRBJ1-6, with 7 bases lining up with TRBD1. CDR1 and CDR2 from the germline V gene are LGHNT and FRNRAP. J gave up 5 bases and V 9 bases, and 1 base lay outside the gene matches. There are 12 residues in the CDR3. DNA for the CDR3: TGTGCTAGGACAGGGAATAATTCACCCCTCCACTTT. This sequence encodes CARTGNNSPLHF.

The V call is TRBV19, the J call TRBJ2-1; 12 bases align to TRBD2. The CDR3 has 14 amino acids. The V gene end was trimmed by 7 bases and the J gene end by 10 bases; junction bases not matched to a gene: 8. The germline CDR1 and CDR2 sequences are LNHDA and SQIVND (reference sequence). The CDR3 bases are TGTGCCAGTAAGACTAGCGGGAGCTTGGTAGAGCAGTTCTTC. Translated, it gives CASKTSGSLVEQFF.

In its sample, this clone was seen once. V is TRBV5-1 and J is TRBJ2-5; weak D call: TRBD1 (5 bases). CDR1 and CDR2 from the germline V gene are SGHRS and YFSETQ. V was pared by 2 bases and J by 3 bases, with 11 bases between. CDR3 length equals 14 residues. The CDR3 sequence is CASSLQAREETQYF. The CDR3 DNA reads as TGCGCCAGCAGCTTACAGGCCAGGGAAGAGACCCAGTACTTC.

V gene TRBV18 combines with J gene TRBJ1-5; TRBD1 aligns across 9 bases. The CDR3 sequence is 16 residues long. After removal of 3 bases from V and 5 bases from J, the junction contained 8 bases not matched to a gene. Germline V CDR1 and CDR2: KGHSH, LQKENI. CDR3 protein: CASSPTGGGGHQPQHF. In DNA, the CDR3 is TGTGCCAGCTCACCGACAGGGGGTGGGGGCCATCAGCCCCAGCATTTT. The variable domain in full, with the rest retrieved from reference TRBV18 and TRBJ1-5, is NAGVMQNPRHLVRRRGQEARLRCSPMKGHSHVYWYRQLPEEGLKFMVYLQKENIIDESGMPKERFSAEFPKEGPSILRIQQVVRGDSAAYFCASSPTGGGGHQPQHFGDGTRLSIL.

Only a few counts were recorded for this clone. The V and J genes are TRBV19 and TRBJ2-5, with TRBD1 matching 7 bases. Germline CDR1 LNHDA, CDR2 SQIVND (reference sequence). This CDR3 contains 13 residues. The V and J ends lost 5 bases and 5 bases, in that order; junction bases with no gene match: 5. CDR3 protein: CASSSTGDETQYF. CDR3 DNA: TGTGCCAGTAGTTCTACAGGGGATGAGACCCAGTACTTC.

The chain combines TRBV4-3 with TRBJ1-2, with 9 positions matching TRBD1. After removal of 4 bases from V and 3 bases from J, the junction contained 6 bases not matched to a gene. This CDR3 comprises 15 residues. Germline V gene data show CDR1 as LGHNA and CDR2 as YSLEER. The CDR3 bases are TGCGCCAGCAGCCGCGGGACAGGGAGCGACTATGGCTACACCTTC. It translates to CASSRGTGSDYGYTF.

This chain links TRBV30 with TRBJ1-2, with D possibly matching TRBD1 (5 bases). The CDR3 is 15 amino acids. Trimming removed 0 bases from V and 6 bases from J, with 17 bases in between. Looked up from germline, CDR1 is GTSNPN and CDR2 is SVGIG (reference sequence). For the CDR3, the DNA is TGTGCCTGGAGTGTACCCCTCGGGGGGTTTGATGGCTACACCTTC. It codes for CAWSVPLGGFDGYTF.

The rearrangement joins TRBV18 to TRBJ1-1; D is unresolved. This CDR3 has 18 residues. Germline loops: CDR1 KGHSH, CDR2 LQKENI. V lost 5 bases, J lost 0 bases, and 22 bases lay in between. Here the CDR3 DNA reads TGTGCCAGCTCATTTCTCCCCGGGAGCGACTTTATGAACACTGAAGCTTTCTTT. Residues: CASSFLPGSDFMNTEAFF.

This CDR3 reads CASSEGVAGATGELFF. The CDR3 coding sequence is TGTGCCAGCAGTGAGGGGGTGGCGGGGGCGACCGGGGAGCTGTTTTTT. This sequence joins TRBV6-7 and TRBJ2-2, with D tentatively TRBD2 (7 bases). TRBV6-7 qualifies as an ORF whose function is uncertain. The CDR3 runs to 16 residues. V was trimmed by 5 bases and J by 5 bases, leaving 18 bases between them.

This clone was observed a few times. The genes are TRBV6-5 and TRBJ2-3; D is perhaps TRBD1 (5 bases). This CDR3 has 14 amino acids. V was shortened by 0 bases and J by 4 bases, with 8 bases between the two germline ends. Germline V gene data show CDR1 as MNHEY and CDR2 as SVGAGI. CDR3 nucleotide sequence: TGTGCCAGCAGTTACTCCAGGGCCGCAGATACGCAGTATTTT. Translated, it gives CASSYSRAADTQYF.

The V call is TRBV6-5, the J call TRBJ2-1; D unclear. CDR1 is MNHEY and CDR2 is SVGAGI in the germline V gene. With 2 bases removed from V and 6 bases from J, the gap between germline ends came to 14 bases. The CDR3 sequence is 15 residues long. The CDR3 nucleotides read TGTGCCAGCAGTTACCAGGTGGCAACTCTCAATGAGCAGTTCTTC. It yields the protein CASSYQVATLNEQFF.

The J gene is TRBJ2-7, the V gene TRBV4-1; a weak D match, TRBD1 (5 bases). The CDR3 runs 16 residues. The V end was cut by 1 base, the J end by 5 bases, with 18 bases between. Germline loops: CDR1 MGHRA, CDR2 YSYEKL. The chain's CDR3 is CASSQGVRGFLDEQYF. The CDR3 bases are TGCGCCAGCAGCCAAGGCGTAAGGGGATTCCTCGACGAGCAGTACTTC.

The J gene is TRBJ2-5, the V gene TRBV7-2, with a tentative D call TRBD2 (6 bases). The germline CDR1 and CDR2 sequences are SGHTA and FQGNSA. The V end was cut by 1 base, the J end by 1 base, with 10 bases between. The CDR3 runs to 15 residues. CDR3 in amino acids: CASSLGRGPQETQYF. In DNA, the CDR3 is TGTGCCAGCAGCTTAGGGAGGGGCCCCCAAGAGACCCAGTACTTC.

V usage is TRBV7-8 and J usage is TRBJ1-1; D is unresolved. Germline V gives CDR1 SGHVS, CDR2 FQNEAQ. Trimming pared 1 base from V and 5 bases from J, leaving 8 bases between. This CDR3 contains 13 residues. CDR3 nucleotides: TGTGCCAGCAGCTTAGTTCGGGAAACTGAAGCTTTCTTT. This translates into CASSLVRETEAFF. Full variable domain (rest looked up from reference TRBV7-8 and TRBJ1-1): GAGVSQSPRYKVAKRGQDVALRCDPISGHVSLFWYQQALGQGPEFLTYFQNEAQLDKSGLPSDRFFAERPEGSVSTLKIQRTQQEDSAVYLCASSLVRETEAFFGQGTRLTVV.

This chain joins TRBV11-3 and TRBJ2-3, with 8 positions matching TRBD1. The V gene end was trimmed by 5 bases and the J gene end by 2 bases; junction bases not matched to a gene: 3. The germline CDR1 and CDR2 sequences are SGHNT and YENEEA. The CDR3 runs 14 residues. CDR3 residues: CASSMDRDTDTQYF. Written as DNA, the CDR3 is TGTGCCAGCAGCATGGACAGGGACACAGATACGCAGTATTTT.

The rearrangement links TRBV5-1 to TRBJ2-5; 9 bases agree with TRBD2. This CDR3 is 17 amino acids long. The trim removed 4 bases at V and 2 bases at J, leaving 12 bases unmatched. Germline values: CDR1 SGHRS, CDR2 YFSETQ. In nucleotides, the CDR3 is TGCGCCAGCAGCCCGGGCCTTCTAGCGGGGAGTCAAGAGACCCAGTACTTC. Translating gives CASSPGLLAGSQETQYF.

The gene calls are TRBV13 and TRBJ1-2; perhaps TRBD1 as D (5 bases). From germline, CDR1 is PRHDT and CDR2 FYEKMQ (reference sequence). V was trimmed by 5 bases and J by 7 bases, leaving 17 bases between them. The CDR3 totals 14 residues. CDR3 sequence (DNA): TGTGCCAGCAGCACCCTGGACACGTCCTTTGGCTACACCTTC. Translating it yields CASSTLDTSFGYTF.

This clone has only a few counts. The gene calls are TRBV2 and TRBJ1-2, with 12 bases identical to TRBD1. This CDR3 is built from 15 residues. V dropped 4 bases and J dropped 6; count of bases not matched to a gene: 6. Germline CDR1 is SNHLY and CDR2 is FYNNEI. The CDR3: CASSVLGTGGDGYTF. The CDR3 bases are TGTGCCAGCAGTGTATTAGGGACAGGGGGCGATGGCTACACCTTC.

The count of this clone is one. The rearrangement uses TRBV5-1 and TRBJ2-2; 10 bases map to TRBD2. V lost 4 bases and J lost 5; bases outside the gene matches: 14. Germline V gene lookup returns CDR1 SGHRS and CDR2 YFSETQ. The length of the CDR3 is 18 residues. This CDR3 is CASSLRPIAGGGTGELFF. The CDR3 DNA follows: TGCGCCAGCAGCCTAAGGCCAATAGCGGGAGGAGGGACCGGGGAGCTGTTTTTT.

The rearrangement links TRBV7-9 to TRBJ2-7; 13 bases line up with TRBD2. Germline lookup yields CDR1 SEHNR and CDR2 FQNEAQ (reference sequence). CDR3 length equals 18 residues. Trimming at V came to 5 bases and at J to 1 base, leaving 11 bases not matched to a gene. CDR3 DNA sequence: TGTGCCAGCAGCAAACGGACTAGCGGGAGTTTGGGATCCTACGAGCAGTACTTC. Protein sequence: CASSKRTSGSLGSYEQYF.